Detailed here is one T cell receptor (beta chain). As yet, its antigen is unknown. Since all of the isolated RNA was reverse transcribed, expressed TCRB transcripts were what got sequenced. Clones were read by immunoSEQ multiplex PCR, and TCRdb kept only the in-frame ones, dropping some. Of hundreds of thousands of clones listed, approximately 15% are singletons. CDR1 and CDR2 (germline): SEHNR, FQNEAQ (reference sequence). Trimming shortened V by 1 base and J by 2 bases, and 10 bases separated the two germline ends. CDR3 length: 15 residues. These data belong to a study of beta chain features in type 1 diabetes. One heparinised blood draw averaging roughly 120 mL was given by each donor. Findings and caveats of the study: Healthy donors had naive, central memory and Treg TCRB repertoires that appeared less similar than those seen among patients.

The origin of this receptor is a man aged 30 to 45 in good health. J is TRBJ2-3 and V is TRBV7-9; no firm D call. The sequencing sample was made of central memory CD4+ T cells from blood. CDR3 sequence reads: CASSLGVQLTDTQYF. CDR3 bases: TGTGCCAGCAGCTTAGGCGTGCAACTCACAGATACGCAGTATTTT.